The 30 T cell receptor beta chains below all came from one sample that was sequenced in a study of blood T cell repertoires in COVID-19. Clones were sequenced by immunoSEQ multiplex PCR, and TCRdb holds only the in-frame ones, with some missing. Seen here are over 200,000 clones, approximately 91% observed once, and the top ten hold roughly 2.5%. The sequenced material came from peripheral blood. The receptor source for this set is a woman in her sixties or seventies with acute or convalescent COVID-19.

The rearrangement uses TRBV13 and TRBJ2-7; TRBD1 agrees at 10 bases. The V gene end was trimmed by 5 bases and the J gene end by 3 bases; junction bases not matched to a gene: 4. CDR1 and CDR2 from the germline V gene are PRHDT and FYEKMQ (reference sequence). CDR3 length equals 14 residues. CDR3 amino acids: CASSPTGGYYEQYF. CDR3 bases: TGTGCCAGCAGCCCGACAGGGGGCTACTACGAGCAGTACTTC.

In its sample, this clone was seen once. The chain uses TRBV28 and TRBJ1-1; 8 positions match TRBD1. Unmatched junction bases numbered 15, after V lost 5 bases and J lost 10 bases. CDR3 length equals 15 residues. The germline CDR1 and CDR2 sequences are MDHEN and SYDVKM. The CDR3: CASSLPLTAGGVAFF. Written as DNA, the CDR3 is TGTGCCAGCAGTCTCCCACTCACCGCAGGGGGCGTAGCTTTCTTT. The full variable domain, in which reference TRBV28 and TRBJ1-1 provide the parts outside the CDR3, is DVKVTQSSRYLVKRTGEKVFLECVQDMDHENMFWYRQDPGLGLRLIYFSYDVKMKEKGDIPEGYSVSREKKERFSLILESASTNQTSMYLCASSLPLTAGGVAFFGQGTRLTVV.

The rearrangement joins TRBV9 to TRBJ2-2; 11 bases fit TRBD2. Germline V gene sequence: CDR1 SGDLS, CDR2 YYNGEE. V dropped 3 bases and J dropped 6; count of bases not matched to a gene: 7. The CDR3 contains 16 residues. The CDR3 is CASSGVAGGPAGELFF. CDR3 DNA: TGTGCCAGCAGCGGGGTAGCGGGGGGGCCCGCCGGGGAGCTGTTTTTT.

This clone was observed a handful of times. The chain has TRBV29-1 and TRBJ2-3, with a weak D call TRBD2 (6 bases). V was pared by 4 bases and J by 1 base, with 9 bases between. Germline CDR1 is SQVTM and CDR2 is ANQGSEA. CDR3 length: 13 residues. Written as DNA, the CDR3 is TGCAGCGTTGGTCCTAGCGGCACAGATACGCAGTATTTT. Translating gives CSVGPSGTDTQYF.

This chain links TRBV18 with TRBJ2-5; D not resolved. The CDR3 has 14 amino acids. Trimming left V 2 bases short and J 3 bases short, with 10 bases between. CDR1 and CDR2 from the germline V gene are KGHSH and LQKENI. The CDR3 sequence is CASSPITIKETQYF. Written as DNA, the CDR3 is TGTGCCAGCTCACCAATTACAATTAAAGAGACCCAGTACTTC.

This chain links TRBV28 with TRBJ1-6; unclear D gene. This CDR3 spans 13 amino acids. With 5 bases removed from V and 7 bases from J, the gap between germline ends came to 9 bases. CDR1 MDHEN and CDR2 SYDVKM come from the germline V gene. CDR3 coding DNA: TGTGCCAGCAGTATAAACACAAATTCACCCCTCCACTTT. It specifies CASSINTNSPLHF.

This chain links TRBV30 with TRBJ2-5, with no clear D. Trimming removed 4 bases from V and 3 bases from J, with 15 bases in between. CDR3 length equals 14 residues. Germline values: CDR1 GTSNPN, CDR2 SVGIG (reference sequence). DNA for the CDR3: TGTGCCTGGACCCACGAGGTGCCAAAAGAGACCCAGTACTTC. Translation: CAWTHEVPKETQYF.

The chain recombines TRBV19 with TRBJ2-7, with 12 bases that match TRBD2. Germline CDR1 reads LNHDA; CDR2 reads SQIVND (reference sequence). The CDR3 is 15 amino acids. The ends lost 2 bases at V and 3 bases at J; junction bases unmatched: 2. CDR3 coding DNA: TGTGCCAGTAGTATAACGGGACTAGCGGGCTACGAGCAGTACTTC. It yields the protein CASSITGLAGYEQYF. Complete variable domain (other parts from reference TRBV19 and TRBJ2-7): DGGITQSPKYLFRKEGQNVTLSCEQNLNHDAMYWYRQDPGQGLRLIYYSQIVNDFQKGDIAEGYSVSREKKESFPLTVTSAQKNPTAFYLCASSITGLAGYEQYFGPGTRLTVT.

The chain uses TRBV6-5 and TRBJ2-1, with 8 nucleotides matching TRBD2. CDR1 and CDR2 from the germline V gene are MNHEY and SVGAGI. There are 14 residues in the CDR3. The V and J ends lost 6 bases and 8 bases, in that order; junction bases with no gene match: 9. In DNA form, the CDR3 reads TGTGCCAGCAGCCCCGGGGTAGCGGGGTATGAGCAGTTCTTC. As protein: CASSPGVAGYEQFF.

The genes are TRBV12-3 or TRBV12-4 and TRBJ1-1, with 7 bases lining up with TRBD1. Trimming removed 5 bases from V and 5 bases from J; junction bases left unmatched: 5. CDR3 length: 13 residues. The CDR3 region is CASSLRQGTEAFF. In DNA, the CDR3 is TGTGCCAGCAGTCTCAGACAGGGAACTGAAGCTTTCTTT.

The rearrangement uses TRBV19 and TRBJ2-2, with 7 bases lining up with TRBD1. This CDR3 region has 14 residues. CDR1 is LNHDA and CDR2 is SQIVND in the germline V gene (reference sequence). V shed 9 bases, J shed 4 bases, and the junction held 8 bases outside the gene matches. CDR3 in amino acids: CASSVQGFTGELFF. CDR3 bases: TGTGCCAGCTCGGTACAGGGGTTCACCGGGGAGCTGTTTTTT.

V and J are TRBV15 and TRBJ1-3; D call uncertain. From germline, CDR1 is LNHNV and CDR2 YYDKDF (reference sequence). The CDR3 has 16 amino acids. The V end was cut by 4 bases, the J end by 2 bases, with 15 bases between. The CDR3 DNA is TGTGCCACCAGCATCCACAGCCGGCAGACTGGAAACACCATATATTTT. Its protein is CATSIHSRQTGNTIYF.

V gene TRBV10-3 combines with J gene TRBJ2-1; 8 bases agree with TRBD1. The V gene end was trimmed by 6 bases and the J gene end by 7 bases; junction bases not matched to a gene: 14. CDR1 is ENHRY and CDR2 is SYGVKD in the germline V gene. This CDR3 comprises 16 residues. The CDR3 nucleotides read TGTGCCATCAGCCCCCCCCCATCAGGGGGCCAGAATGAGCAGTTCTTC. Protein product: CAISPPPSGGQNEQFF.

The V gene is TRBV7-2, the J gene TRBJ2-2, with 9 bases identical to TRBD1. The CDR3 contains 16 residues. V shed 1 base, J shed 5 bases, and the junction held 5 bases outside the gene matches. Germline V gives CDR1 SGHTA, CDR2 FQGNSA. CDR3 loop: CASSLEGQGRTGELFF. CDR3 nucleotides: TGTGCCAGCAGCTTAGAAGGACAGGGGCGGACCGGGGAGCTGTTTTTT.

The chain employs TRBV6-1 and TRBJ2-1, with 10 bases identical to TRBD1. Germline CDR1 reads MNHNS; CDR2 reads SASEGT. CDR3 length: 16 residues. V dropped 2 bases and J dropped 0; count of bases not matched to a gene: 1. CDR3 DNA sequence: TGTGCCAGCAGTGAACGGACAGGGGGCTCCTACAATGAGCAGTTCTTC. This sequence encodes CASSERTGGSYNEQFF.

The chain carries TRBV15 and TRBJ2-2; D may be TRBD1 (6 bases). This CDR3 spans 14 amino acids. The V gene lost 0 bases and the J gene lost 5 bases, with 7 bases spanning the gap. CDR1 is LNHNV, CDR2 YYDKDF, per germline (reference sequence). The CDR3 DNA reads TGTGCCACCAGCAGAGAACAGGGAACCGGGGAGCTGTTTTTT. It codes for CATSREQGTGELFF.

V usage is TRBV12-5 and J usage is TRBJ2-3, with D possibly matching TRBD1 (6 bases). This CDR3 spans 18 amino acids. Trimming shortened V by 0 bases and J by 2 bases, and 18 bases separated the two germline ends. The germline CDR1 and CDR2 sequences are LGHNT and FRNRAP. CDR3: CASGLVQGARGFTDTQYF. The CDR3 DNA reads TGTGCTAGTGGTTTGGTACAAGGGGCCAGGGGCTTCACAGATACGCAGTATTTT. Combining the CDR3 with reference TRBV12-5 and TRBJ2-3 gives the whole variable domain DARVTQTPRHKVTEMGQEVTMRCQPILGHNTVFWYRQTMMQGLELLAYFRNRAPLDDSGMPKDRFSAEMPDATLATLKIQPSEPRDSAVYFCASGLVQGARGFTDTQYFGPGTRLTVL.

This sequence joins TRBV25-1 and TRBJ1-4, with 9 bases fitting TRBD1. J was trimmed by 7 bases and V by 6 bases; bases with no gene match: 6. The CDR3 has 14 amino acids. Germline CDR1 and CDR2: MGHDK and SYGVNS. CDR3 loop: CASRPDRGFEKLFF. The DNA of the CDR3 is TGTGCCAGCAGACCCGACAGGGGGTTTGAAAAACTGTTTTTT.

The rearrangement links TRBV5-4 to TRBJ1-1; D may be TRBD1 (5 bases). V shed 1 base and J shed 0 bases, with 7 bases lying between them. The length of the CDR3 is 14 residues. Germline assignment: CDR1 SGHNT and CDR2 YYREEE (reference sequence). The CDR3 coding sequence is TGTGCCAGCAGCTTGATAGGGGTGAACACTGAAGCTTTCTTT. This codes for CASSLIGVNTEAFF.

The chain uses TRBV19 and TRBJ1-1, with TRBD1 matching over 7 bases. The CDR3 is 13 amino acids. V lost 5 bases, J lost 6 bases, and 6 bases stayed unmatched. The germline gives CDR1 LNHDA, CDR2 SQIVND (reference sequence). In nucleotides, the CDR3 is TGTGCCAGTAGTCCAGGGGGACGGCCTGAAGCTTTCTTT. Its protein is CASSPGGRPEAFF.

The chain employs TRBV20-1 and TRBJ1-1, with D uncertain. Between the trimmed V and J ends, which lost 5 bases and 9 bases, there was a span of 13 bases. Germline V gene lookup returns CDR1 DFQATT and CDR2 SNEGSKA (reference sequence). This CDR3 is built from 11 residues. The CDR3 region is CSAGLRRQAFF. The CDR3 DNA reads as TGCAGTGCTGGGCTTAGGAGGCAAGCTTTCTTT.

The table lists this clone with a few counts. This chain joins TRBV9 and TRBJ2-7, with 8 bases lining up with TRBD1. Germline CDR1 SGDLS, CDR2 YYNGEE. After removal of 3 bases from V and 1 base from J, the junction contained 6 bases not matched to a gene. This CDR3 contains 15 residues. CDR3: CASSEGQALSYEQYF. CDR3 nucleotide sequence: TGTGCCAGCAGCGAGGGACAGGCCCTTTCCTACGAGCAGTACTTC.

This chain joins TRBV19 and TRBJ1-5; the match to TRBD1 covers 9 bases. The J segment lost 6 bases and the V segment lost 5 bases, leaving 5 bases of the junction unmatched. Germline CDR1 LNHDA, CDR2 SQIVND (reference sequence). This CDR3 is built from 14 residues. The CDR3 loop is CASSGTGFVQPQHF. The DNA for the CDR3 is TGTGCCAGTAGTGGGACAGGGTTTGTTCAGCCCCAGCATTTT.

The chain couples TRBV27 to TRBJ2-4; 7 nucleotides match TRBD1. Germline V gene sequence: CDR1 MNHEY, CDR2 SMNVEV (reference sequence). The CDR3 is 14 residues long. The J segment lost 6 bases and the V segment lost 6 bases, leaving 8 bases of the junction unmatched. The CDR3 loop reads CASSRQGLGNIQYF. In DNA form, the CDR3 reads TGTGCCAGCAGCAGACAGGGCTTGGGAAACATTCAGTACTTC.

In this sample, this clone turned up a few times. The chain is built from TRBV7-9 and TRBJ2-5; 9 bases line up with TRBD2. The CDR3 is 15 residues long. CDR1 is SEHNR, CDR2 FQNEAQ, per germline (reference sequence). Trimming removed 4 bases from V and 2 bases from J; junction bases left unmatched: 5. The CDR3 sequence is CASSSKRGAQETQYF. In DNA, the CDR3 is TGTGCCAGCAGCTCCAAGCGGGGGGCTCAAGAGACCCAGTACTTC.

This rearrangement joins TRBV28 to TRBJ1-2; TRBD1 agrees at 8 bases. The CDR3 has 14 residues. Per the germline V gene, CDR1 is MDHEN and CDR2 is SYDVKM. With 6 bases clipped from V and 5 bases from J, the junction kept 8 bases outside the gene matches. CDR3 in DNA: TGTGCCAGCAGGTGGGGCAGGGGGCAATATGGCTACACCTTC. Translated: CASRWGRGQYGYTF.

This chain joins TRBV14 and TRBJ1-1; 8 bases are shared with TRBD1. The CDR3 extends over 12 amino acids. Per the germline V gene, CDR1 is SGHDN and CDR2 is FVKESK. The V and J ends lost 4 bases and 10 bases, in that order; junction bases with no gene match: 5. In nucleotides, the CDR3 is TGTGCCAGCAGCCCCCTCGGACAGGGAGCTTTCTTT. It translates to CASSPLGQGAFF.

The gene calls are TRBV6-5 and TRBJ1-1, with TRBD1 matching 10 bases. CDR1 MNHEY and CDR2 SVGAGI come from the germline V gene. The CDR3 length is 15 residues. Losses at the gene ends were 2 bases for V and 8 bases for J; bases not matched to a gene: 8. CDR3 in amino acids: CASSYRDRGAREAFF. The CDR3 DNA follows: TGTGCCAGCAGTTACCGGGACAGGGGTGCGAGGGAAGCTTTCTTT.

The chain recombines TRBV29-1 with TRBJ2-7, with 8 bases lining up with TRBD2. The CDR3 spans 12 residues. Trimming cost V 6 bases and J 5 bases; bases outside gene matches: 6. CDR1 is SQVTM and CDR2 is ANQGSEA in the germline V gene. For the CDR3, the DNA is TGCAGCGTCCGGCGGGGGGACCACGAGCAGTACTTC. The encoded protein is CSVRRGDHEQYF.

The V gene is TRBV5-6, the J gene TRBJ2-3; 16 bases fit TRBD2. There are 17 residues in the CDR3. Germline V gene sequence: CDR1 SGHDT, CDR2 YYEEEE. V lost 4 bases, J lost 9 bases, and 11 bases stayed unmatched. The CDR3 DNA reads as TGTGCCAGCAGCCGACCGCGTGGGACTAGCGGGAGGGGGACGCAGTATTTT. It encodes CASSRPRGTSGRGTQYF.